This T cell receptor beta chain was sequenced during a study of T cell repertoires in ileal Crohn's disease. Study findings and constraints: Endoscopic recurrence occurred in every patient whose clonality exceeded 26.8%. Mucosal expansions were suggested to be mainly CD8 T cells.

Concerning this clone: Its antigen is not known.

This CDR3 comprises 16 residues. Per germline, CDR1 MRHNA and CDR2 SNTAGT. Between the trimmed V and J ends, which lost 0 bases and 2 bases, there was a span of 12 bases. Clones were read by immunoSEQ multiplex PCR, and TCRdb kept only the in-frame ones, dropping some. The table includes approximately 3,500 clones, just over 90% detected once. This clonotype was sampled from an adult with Crohn's disease. The sequenced sample was ileal tissue. This chain uses TRBV6-4 with TRBJ2-3, with D possibly TRBD1 on 5 matching bases. In nucleotides, the CDR3 is TGTGCCAGCAGTGACTCAGGACAAGGGGCCACAGATACGCAGTATTTT. This translates into CASSDSGQGATDTQYF.